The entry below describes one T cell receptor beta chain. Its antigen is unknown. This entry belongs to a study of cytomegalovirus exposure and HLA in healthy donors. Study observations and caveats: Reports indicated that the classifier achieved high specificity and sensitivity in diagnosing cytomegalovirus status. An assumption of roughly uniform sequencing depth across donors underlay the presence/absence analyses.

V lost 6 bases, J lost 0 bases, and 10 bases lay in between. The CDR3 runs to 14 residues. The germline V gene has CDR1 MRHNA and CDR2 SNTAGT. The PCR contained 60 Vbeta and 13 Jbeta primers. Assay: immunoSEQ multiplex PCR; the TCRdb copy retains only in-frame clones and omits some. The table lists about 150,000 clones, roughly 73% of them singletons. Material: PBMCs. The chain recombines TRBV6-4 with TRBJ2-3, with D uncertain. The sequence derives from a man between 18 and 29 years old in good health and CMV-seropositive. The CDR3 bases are TGTGCCAGCAGGAAACACCTTAGCACAGATACGCAGTATTTT. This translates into CASRKHLSTDTQYF.